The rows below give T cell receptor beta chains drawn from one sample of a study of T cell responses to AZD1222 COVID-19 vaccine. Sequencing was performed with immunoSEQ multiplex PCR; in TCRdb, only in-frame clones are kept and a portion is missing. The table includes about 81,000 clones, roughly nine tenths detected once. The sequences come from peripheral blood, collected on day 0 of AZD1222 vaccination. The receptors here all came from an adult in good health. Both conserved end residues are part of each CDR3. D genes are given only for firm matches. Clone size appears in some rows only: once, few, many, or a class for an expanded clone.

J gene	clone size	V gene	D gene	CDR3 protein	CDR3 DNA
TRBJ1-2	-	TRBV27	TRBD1	CASSSGQGIYQDYGYTF	TGTGCCAGCAGTTCCGGACAGGGAATTTATCAGGACTATGGCTACACCTTC
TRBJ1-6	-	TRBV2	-	CASSEAGGRISPLHF	TGTGCCAGCAGTGAAGCGGGAGGGCGAATCTCACCCCTCCACTTT
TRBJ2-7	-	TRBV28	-	CASSSLRAEQYF	TGTGCCAGCAGTTCCCTCCGGGCCGAGCAGTACTTC
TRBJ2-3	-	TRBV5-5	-	CASSFGSLTDTQYF	TGTGCCAGCAGCTTCGGCAGTCTCACAGATACGCAGTATTTT
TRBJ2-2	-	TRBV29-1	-	CSVGYGSGGATGELFF	TGCAGCGTTGGCTACGGTTCTGGGGGCGCAACCGGGGAGCTGTTTTTT
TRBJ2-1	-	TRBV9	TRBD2	CASSVTSGQYNEQFF	TGTGCCAGCAGCGTGACTAGCGGGCAATACAATGAGCAGTTCTTC
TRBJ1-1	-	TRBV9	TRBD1	CASSVGQGVGTEAFF	TGTGCCAGCAGCGTAGGACAGGGGGTCGGAACTGAAGCTTTCTTT
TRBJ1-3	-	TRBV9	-	CASSVGTPGNTIYF	TGTGCCAGCAGCGTAGGGACGCCTGGGAACACCATATATTTT
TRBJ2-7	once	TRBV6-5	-	CASGADYYEQYF	TGTGCCAGCGGGGCGGATTACTACGAGCAGTACTTC
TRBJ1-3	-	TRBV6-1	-	CASSESGADDGEGNYF	TGTGCCAGCAGTGAATCCGGGGCAGACGACGGAGAGGGGAACTATTTT
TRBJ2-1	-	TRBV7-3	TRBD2	CASSPTLAGTINEQFF	TGTGCCAGCAGCCCCACACTAGCGGGAACCATCAATGAGCAGTTCTTC
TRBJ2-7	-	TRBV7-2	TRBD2	CASSFGLAAYYEQYF	TGTGCCAGCAGCTTCGGACTAGCGGCATACTACGAGCAGTACTTC
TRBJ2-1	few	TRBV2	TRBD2	CASSVGLAGGNEQFF	TGTGCCAGCAGTGTGGGACTAGCGGGGGGAAATGAGCAGTTCTTC
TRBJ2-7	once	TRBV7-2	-	CASSLAVAYEQYF	TGTGCCAGCAGCTTAGCGGTTGCCTACGAGCAGTACTTC
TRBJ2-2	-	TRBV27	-	CASSFPGGELFF	TGTGCCAGCAGTTTTCCCGGCGGGGAGCTGTTTTTT
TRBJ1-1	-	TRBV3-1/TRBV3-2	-	CATSGRQNTEAFF	TGTGCCACCTCGGGACGGCAGAACACTGAAGCTTTCTTT
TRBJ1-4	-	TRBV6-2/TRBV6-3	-	CASSPWTTNEKLFF	TGTGCCAGCAGTCCCTGGACAACAAATGAAAAACTGTTTTTT
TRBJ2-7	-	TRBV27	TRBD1	CASSPPPGQSYEQYF	TGTGCCAGCAGTCCCCCCCCGGGACAGTCCTACGAGCAGTACTTC
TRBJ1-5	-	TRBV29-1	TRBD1	CSVGQGNQPQHF	TGCAGCGTAGGACAGGGGAATCAGCCCCAGCATTTT
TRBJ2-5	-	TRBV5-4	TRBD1	CASSGKQGAAETQYF	TGTGCCAGCAGCGGGAAACAGGGGGCGGCGGAGACCCAGTACTTC
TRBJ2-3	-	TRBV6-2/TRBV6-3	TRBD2	CASSWGREFTDTQYF	TGTGCCAGCAGTTGGGGGAGGGAATTCACAGATACGCAGTATTTT
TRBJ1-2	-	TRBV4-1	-	CASSHPNTNYGYTF	TGCGCCAGCAGCCACCCGAACACTAACTATGGCTACACCTTC
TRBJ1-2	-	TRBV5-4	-	CASSLRATYGYTF	TGTGCCAGCAGCTTGAGGGCCACCTATGGCTACACCTTC
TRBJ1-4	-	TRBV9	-	CASSVESSNEKLFF	TGTGCCAGCAGCGTAGAATCTTCCAATGAAAAACTGTTTTTT
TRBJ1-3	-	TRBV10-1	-	CASSGRNSGNTIYF	TGCGCCAGCAGTGGACGGAACTCTGGAAACACCATATATTTT
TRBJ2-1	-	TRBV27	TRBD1	CASSPPPGTVYNEQFF	TGTGCCAGCAGTCCCCCCCCCGGGACAGTCTACAATGAGCAGTTCTTC